The table lists the clone carrying this T cell receptor beta chain with many counts. Its antigen remains unidentified. The authors made TCR cDNA by 5'RACE template switching, adding a universal primer site and UMIs. TCRdb re-called the 5' RACE reads through MiXCR, storing one row per CDR3 protein. The sample has tens of thousands of distinct CDR3 sequences; around 7% are singletons. This sample was included in a study of T cells after yellow fever vaccination. Across the whole study: When fractions had low cell numbers, they were prepared with SMART-Seq v4 Ultra Low Input.

Whole-study results and caveats: A large majority of primary-vaccination clones showed up again after the booster (about 97% CD4, 75% to 90% CD8).

This clonotype originated in a man in his thirties or forties who received the YFV17D yellow fever vaccine. Sequenced here: CD8+ T cells sorted from PBMCs, sampled on the day of the yellow fever booster vaccination.

The CDR3, as DNA: TGTGCCAGCAGCGGCCATGAGCACTACAATGAGCAGTTCTTC. Translating it yields CASSGHEHYNEQFF. The J gene is TRBJ2-1, the V gene TRBV9; no definite D call. The CDR3 is made up of 14 amino acids. Trimming left V 3 bases short and J 3 bases short, with 10 bases between. Germline lookup yields CDR1 SGDLS and CDR2 YYNGEE.